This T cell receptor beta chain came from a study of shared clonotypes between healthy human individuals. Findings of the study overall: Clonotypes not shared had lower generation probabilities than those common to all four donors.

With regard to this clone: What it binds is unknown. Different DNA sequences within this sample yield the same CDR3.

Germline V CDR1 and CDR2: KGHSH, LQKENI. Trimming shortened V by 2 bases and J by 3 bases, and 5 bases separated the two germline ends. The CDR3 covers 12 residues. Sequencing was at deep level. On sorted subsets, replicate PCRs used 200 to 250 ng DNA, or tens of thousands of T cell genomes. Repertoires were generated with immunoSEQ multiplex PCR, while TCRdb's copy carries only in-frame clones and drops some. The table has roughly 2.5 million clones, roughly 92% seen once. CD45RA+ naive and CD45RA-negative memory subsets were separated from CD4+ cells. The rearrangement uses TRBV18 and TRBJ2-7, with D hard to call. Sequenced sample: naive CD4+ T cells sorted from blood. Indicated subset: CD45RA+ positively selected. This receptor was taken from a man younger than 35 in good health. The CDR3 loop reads CASSPSNYEQYF. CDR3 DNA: TGTGCCAGCTCACCATCAAACTACGAGCAGTACTTC.